The 6 T cell receptor beta chains below were found in one sample sequenced in a study of shared clonotypes between healthy human individuals. Some clones are missing from TCRdb's copy, which holds only in-frame ones; the method was immunoSEQ multiplex PCR. The sample shows roughly 520,000 clones, about 96% of them seen only once. The sample consisted of naive CD4+ T cells sorted from blood. Subset specified: CD45RA+ positively selected. Receptor source: a woman in her thirties in good health.

The rearrangement joins TRBV2 to TRBJ1-2, with 8 bases identical to TRBD1. CDR3 size: 16 residues. The ends lost 2 bases at V and 3 bases at J; junction bases unmatched: 8. Germline CDR1 is SNHLY and CDR2 is FYNNEI. CDR3 sequence: CASSEPFPDRDYGYTF. In DNA, the CDR3 is TGTGCCAGCAGTGAACCGTTCCCGGACAGGGACTATGGCTACACCTTC.

Of note for this clone: The identical CDR3 is also encoded by other nucleotide sequences in the sample. The J gene is TRBJ2-5, the V gene TRBV5-1, with 11 bases fitting TRBD1. Per germline, CDR1 SGHRS and CDR2 YFSETQ. The CDR3 extends over 15 amino acids. The J segment lost 5 bases and the V segment lost 4 bases, leaving 7 bases of the junction unmatched. For the CDR3, the DNA is TGCGCCAGCAGCCTGGGACAGGGGGGACGGGAGACCCAGTACTTC. This gives the protein CASSLGQGGRETQYF.

The chain uses TRBV6-5 and TRBJ2-3; 8 nucleotides align to TRBD1. Trimming took 2 bases from V and 2 from J; bases not matched to a gene: 3. The CDR3 is 15 residues long. The germline V gene has CDR1 MNHEY and CDR2 SVGAGI. For the CDR3, the DNA is TGTGCCAGCAGTTACCGGGACAGGAACACAGATACGCAGTATTTT. This encodes CASSYRDRNTDTQYF.

The chain links TRBV7-9 to TRBJ2-3; 10 bases line up with TRBD2. Germline V gene data show CDR1 as SEHNR and CDR2 as FQNEAQ (reference sequence). The CDR3 sequence is 17 residues long. The ends lost 3 bases at V and 1 base at J; junction bases unmatched: 7. The DNA for the CDR3 is TGTGCCAGCAGCTTGGGGACTCTAGCGGGGGGCACAGATACGCAGTATTTT. Its protein product is CASSLGTLAGGTDTQYF.

The CDR3 here is CASPVEAQPNNEQFF. CDR3 nucleotide sequence: TGTGCCAGCCCAGTTGAGGCACAGCCTAACAATGAGCAGTTCTTC. The chain joins TRBV6-5 to TRBJ2-1; the D is unclear. This CDR3 has 15 residues. Germline V CDR1 and CDR2: MNHEY, SVGAGI. The germline V and J ends were trimmed by 8 bases and 5 bases, with 19 bases remaining between them.

Only one count was recorded for this clone. DNA of the CDR3: TGTGCCACCGGGACTCCTCCCTACGAGCAGTACTTC. Amino acid sequence: CATGTPPYEQYF. The chain carries TRBV28 and TRBJ2-7, with D possibly matching TRBD2 (6 bases). V lost 10 bases and J lost 2, with 12 bases in between. CDR3 length equals 12 residues. Germline V gives CDR1 MDHEN, CDR2 SYDVKM.